A selection of T cell receptor beta chains follows, all from one sample in a study of Ad26.COV2.S vaccination and SARS-CoV-2 variants. TCRdb's copy holds only in-frame clones and misses some; the assay was immunoSEQ multiplex PCR. The table shows about 500,000 clones, with nearly 90% occurring only once. The sequencing used peripheral blood, collected in a trial of Ad26.COV2.S vaccine versus placebo. These receptor sequences come from a person aged 18-65 years who received the Ad26.COV2.S COVID-19 vaccine or a placebo. Both conserved end residues are part of each CDR3. A D gene is named only where the DNA matches it firmly. Rows may omit the clone size; those that give it use once, few, many or a size class.

v_gene: TRBV6-5
abundance: .
j_gene: TRBJ1-5
d_gene: .
CDR3nt: TGTGCCAGCGGTAAGGAGTATAGCAATCAGCCCCAGCATTTT
CDR3aa: CASGKEYSNQPQHF

v_gene: TRBV28
abundance: once
j_gene: TRBJ1-3
d_gene: TRBD1
CDR3nt: TGTGCCAGCAGTTTATTTACGGGGACAGGGGGAGGTGGAAACACCATATATTTT
CDR3aa: CASSLFTGTGGGGNTIYF

v_gene: TRBV2
abundance: .
j_gene: TRBJ1-3
d_gene: .
CDR3nt: TGTGCCAGCAGGGAACCCACAGGATTGAGAAACACCATATATTTT
CDR3aa: CASREPTGLRNTIYF

v_gene: TRBV28
abundance: .
j_gene: TRBJ1-5
d_gene: .
CDR3nt: TGTGCCAGCAATAAACAGGGATATAGCAATCAGCCCCAGCATTTT
CDR3aa: CASNKQGYSNQPQHF

v_gene: TRBV7-9
abundance: .
j_gene: TRBJ2-2
d_gene: .
CDR3nt: TGTGCCAGCAGCTTGTCTCGCACCGGGGAGCTGTTTTTT
CDR3aa: CASSLSRTGELFF

v_gene: TRBV6-9
abundance: .
j_gene: TRBJ2-6
d_gene: .
CDR3nt: TGTGCCATGCCAGTTGGGTCTGGGGCCAACGTCCTGACTTTC
CDR3aa: CAMPVGSGANVLTF

v_gene: TRBV6-6
abundance: .
j_gene: TRBJ1-6
d_gene: .
CDR3nt: TGTGCCAGCAGTCCACCGGGACGGGGGAATTCACCCCTCCACTTT
CDR3aa: CASSPPGRGNSPLHF

v_gene: TRBV6-4
abundance: .
j_gene: TRBJ2-7
d_gene: .
CDR3nt: TGTGCCAGCAGTGACTCGTTAGCAGGAATCCACGAGCAGTACTTC
CDR3aa: CASSDSLAGIHEQYF

v_gene: TRBV5-6
abundance: many
j_gene: TRBJ2-2
d_gene: .
CDR3nt: TGTGCCAGCATCAGGGGGGCAAACACCGGGGAGCTGTTTTTT
CDR3aa: CASIRGANTGELFF

v_gene: TRBV10-3
abundance: .
j_gene: TRBJ2-7
d_gene: TRBD1
CDR3nt: TGTGCCATCAGTGAGTTTACTGGGACCGGGGACAGGGATCAACGCGGTTCCTACGAGCAGTACTTC
CDR3aa: CAISEFTGTGDRDQRGSYEQYF

v_gene: TRBV13
abundance: .
j_gene: TRBJ2-2
d_gene: TRBD1
CDR3nt: TGTGCCAGCAGCGTTGGGGTACCGGGACAGCGGATTAAAAGCGGGGAGCTGTTTTTT
CDR3aa: CASSVGVPGQRIKSGELFF

v_gene: TRBV11-2
abundance: .
j_gene: TRBJ2-7
d_gene: .
CDR3nt: TGTGCCAGCAGCTTAGATCCGTGGGCAGAAAGGTCCTACGAGCAGTACTTC
CDR3aa: CASSLDPWAERSYEQYF

v_gene: TRBV6-2/TRBV6-3
abundance: .
j_gene: TRBJ1-1
d_gene: .
CDR3nt: TGTGCCAGCAGTTACACCGGGGCAAACACTGAAGCTTTCTTT
CDR3aa: CASSYTGANTEAFF

v_gene: TRBV30
abundance: .
j_gene: TRBJ1-1
d_gene: .
CDR3nt: TGTGCCTGGAGTAGGGGCAGCCCTGAAGCTTTCTTT
CDR3aa: CAWSRGSPEAFF

v_gene: TRBV9
abundance: .
j_gene: TRBJ2-3
d_gene: .
CDR3nt: TGTGCCAGCAGCGCTCGGATGACAGATACGCAGTATTTT
CDR3aa: CASSARMTDTQYF

v_gene: TRBV7-9
abundance: .
j_gene: TRBJ1-2
d_gene: TRBD1
CDR3nt: TGTGCCAGCAGCGGGACAGGGGGCCATGGCTACACCTTC
CDR3aa: CASSGTGGHGYTF

v_gene: TRBV5-6
abundance: .
j_gene: TRBJ2-7
d_gene: TRBD1
CDR3nt: TGTGCCAGCAGCTTGTGGGACAGGGACTCCAACGAGCAGTACTTC
CDR3aa: CASSLWDRDSNEQYF

v_gene: TRBV5-5
abundance: .
j_gene: TRBJ2-1
d_gene: .
CDR3nt: TGTGCCAGCAGTCCCCAGCGCTCAAGCAGCTCCTACAATGAGCAGTTCTTC
CDR3aa: CASSPQRSSSSYNEQFF

v_gene: TRBV12-3/TRBV12-4
abundance: .
j_gene: TRBJ2-1
d_gene: .
CDR3nt: TGTGCCAGCAGTTTAGGTAGGGGCAATGAGCAGTTCTTC
CDR3aa: CASSLGRGNEQFF

v_gene: TRBV27
abundance: .
j_gene: TRBJ1-2
d_gene: TRBD1
CDR3nt: TGTGCCAGCAGCCTGGACAGGGAGCATGGCTACACCTTC
CDR3aa: CASSLDREHGYTF

v_gene: TRBV28
abundance: .
j_gene: TRBJ2-4
d_gene: .
CDR3nt: TGTGCCAGCAGTTTTGAAGAGGAGGGTGAGAAAAACATTCAGTACTTC
CDR3aa: CASSFEEEGEKNIQYF

v_gene: TRBV7-9
abundance: .
j_gene: TRBJ2-1
d_gene: .
CDR3nt: TGTGCCAGCAGCATAAATATAGGGGGGAGGGCCAGGGGCAATGAGCAGTTCTTC
CDR3aa: CASSINIGGRARGNEQFF

v_gene: TRBV7-9
abundance: once
j_gene: TRBJ2-1
d_gene: TRBD1
CDR3nt: TGTGCCAGCAGCTTGGGGACAGGGTACAATGAGCAGTTCTTC
CDR3aa: CASSLGTGYNEQFF

v_gene: TRBV9
abundance: .
j_gene: TRBJ2-3
d_gene: .
CDR3nt: TGTGCCAGCAGCGTGGAGTTTGGGGGCCAAGATACGCAGTATTTT
CDR3aa: CASSVEFGGQDTQYF

v_gene: TRBV7-9
abundance: .
j_gene: TRBJ2-5
d_gene: .
CDR3nt: TGTGCCAGCAGCTTACGGCTGGGTATGGAAGAGACCCAGTACTTC
CDR3aa: CASSLRLGMEETQYF

v_gene: TRBV29-1
abundance: .
j_gene: TRBJ1-5
d_gene: .
CDR3nt: TGCAGCGTTCGAAGTACCGGGGGGAGCAATCAGCCCCAGCATTTT
CDR3aa: CSVRSTGGSNQPQHF

v_gene: TRBV7-2
abundance: .
j_gene: TRBJ1-1
d_gene: TRBD1
CDR3nt: TGTGCCAGCAAAAGGCGGGACAGGGTAAACACTGAAGCTTTCTTT
CDR3aa: CASKRRDRVNTEAFF

v_gene: TRBV28
abundance: .
j_gene: TRBJ1-5
d_gene: TRBD1
CDR3nt: TGTGCCAGCAGAGCAGGGGGCCAGCCCCAGCATTTT
CDR3aa: CASRAGGQPQHF

v_gene: TRBV4-1
abundance: once
j_gene: TRBJ2-1
d_gene: TRBD2
CDR3nt: TGCGCCAGCAGCCAAGCTCCGGGACTAGAGCAGTTCTTC
CDR3aa: CASSQAPGLEQFF

v_gene: TRBV19
abundance: .
j_gene: TRBJ1-3
d_gene: TRBD1
CDR3nt: TGTGCCAGTACAGGGGGCTGGGAGAACACCATATATTTT
CDR3aa: CASTGGWENTIYF

v_gene: TRBV6-2/TRBV6-3
abundance: .
j_gene: TRBJ2-3
d_gene: .
CDR3nt: TGTGCCAGCAGTTACGGGAGGACGCCGCGCTACACAGATACGCAGTATTTT
CDR3aa: CASSYGRTPRYTDTQYF

v_gene: TRBV5-1
abundance: .
j_gene: TRBJ2-7
d_gene: TRBD2
CDR3nt: TGCGCCAGCAGCCCAACTAGCGGGGGGGTTACCTACGAGCAGTACTTC
CDR3aa: CASSPTSGGVTYEQYF

v_gene: TRBV4-3
abundance: .
j_gene: TRBJ1-2
d_gene: TRBD1
CDR3nt: TGCGCCAGCAGCCGCGGACAGGGAAACTTGGATTCCTATGGCTACACCTTC
CDR3aa: CASSRGQGNLDSYGYTF

v_gene: TRBV11-2
abundance: .
j_gene: TRBJ2-7
d_gene: .
CDR3nt: TGTGCCAGCAGCCTCCACATGGCCTCCTCCTACGAGCAGTACTTC
CDR3aa: CASSLHMASSYEQYF

v_gene: TRBV9
abundance: .
j_gene: TRBJ2-6
d_gene: .
CDR3nt: TGTGCCAGCAACCGGTTAGGTGGGGCCAACGTCCTGACTTTC
CDR3aa: CASNRLGGANVLTF

v_gene: TRBV11-2
abundance: .
j_gene: TRBJ2-5
d_gene: TRBD1
CDR3nt: TGTGCCAGCAGCTTAGGGAGGTACAGGGGACGAGACCAAGAGACCCAGTACTTC
CDR3aa: CASSLGRYRGRDQETQYF

v_gene: TRBV18
abundance: .
j_gene: TRBJ2-7
d_gene: .
CDR3nt: TGTGCCAGCTCACCACCGGAGAATAGCTACGAGCAGTACTTC
CDR3aa: CASSPPENSYEQYF

v_gene: TRBV5-3
abundance: .
j_gene: TRBJ1-1
d_gene: .
CDR3nt: TGTGCCAGAAGCTTGGCAGGGGTGAACACTGAAGCTTTCTTT
CDR3aa: CARSLAGVNTEAFF

v_gene: TRBV25-1
abundance: .
j_gene: TRBJ1-5
d_gene: .
CDR3nt: TGTGCCAGCAGTGAAGGAATAGGCAGCAATCAGCCCCAGCATTTT
CDR3aa: CASSEGIGSNQPQHF

v_gene: TRBV5-5
abundance: .
j_gene: TRBJ1-3
d_gene: TRBD1
CDR3nt: TGTGCCAGCAGCTTCAGGGGGTCCTTTGGAAACACCATATATTTT
CDR3aa: CASSFRGSFGNTIYF

v_gene: TRBV7-2
abundance: .
j_gene: TRBJ2-7
d_gene: TRBD1
CDR3nt: TGTGCCAGCAGCCCCGGGACAGGATACGAGCAGTACTTC
CDR3aa: CASSPGTGYEQYF

v_gene: TRBV4-3
abundance: once
j_gene: TRBJ2-2
d_gene: .
CDR3nt: TGCGCCAGCAGCCAAGACTTCCCGACCGTTTCCACCGGGGAGCTGTTTTTT
CDR3aa: CASSQDFPTVSTGELFF

v_gene: TRBV6-5
abundance: .
j_gene: TRBJ2-1
d_gene: TRBD1
CDR3nt: TGTGCCGGAGACAGGGGAAGGGGGAATGAGCAGTTCTTC
CDR3aa: CAGDRGRGNEQFF

v_gene: TRBV7-9
abundance: .
j_gene: TRBJ2-7
d_gene: .
CDR3nt: TGTGCCAGCAGCCCACGCAGCGGAAATTACGAGCAGTACTTC
CDR3aa: CASSPRSGNYEQYF

v_gene: TRBV10-2
abundance: few
j_gene: TRBJ2-1
d_gene: TRBD2
CDR3nt: TGCGCCAGCCTTAACGGAGCTAGCGGATACAATGAGCAGTTCTTC
CDR3aa: CASLNGASGYNEQFF

v_gene: TRBV10-3
abundance: .
j_gene: TRBJ1-6
d_gene: .
CDR3nt: TGTGCCATCAGTGACAGGGCGGGGAGCTCCTATAATTCACCCCTCCACTTT
CDR3aa: CAISDRAGSSYNSPLHF

v_gene: TRBV7-8
abundance: .
j_gene: TRBJ2-1
d_gene: .
CDR3nt: TGTGCCAGCAGCTTAGCGTGGGGGCGGCGGGGGAATGAGCAGTTCTTC
CDR3aa: CASSLAWGRRGNEQFF

v_gene: TRBV30
abundance: .
j_gene: TRBJ1-1
d_gene: .
CDR3nt: TGTGCCTGGAGTGTTAGTATGGGGTACACTGAAGCTTTCTTT
CDR3aa: CAWSVSMGYTEAFF

v_gene: TRBV7-9
abundance: .
j_gene: TRBJ2-7
d_gene: .
CDR3nt: TGTGCCAGCAGCCCAAACACCGACGAGCAGTACTTC
CDR3aa: CASSPNTDEQYF

v_gene: TRBV20-1
abundance: once
j_gene: TRBJ1-1
d_gene: .
CDR3nt: TGCAGTGCTAGTCGAGACGGGAACACTGAAGCTTTCTTT
CDR3aa: CSASRDGNTEAFF

v_gene: TRBV20-1
abundance: .
j_gene: TRBJ2-7
d_gene: .
CDR3nt: TGCAGTGCTAGTTGGGGGGGCACCCCCTACGAGCAGTACTTC
CDR3aa: CSASWGGTPYEQYF